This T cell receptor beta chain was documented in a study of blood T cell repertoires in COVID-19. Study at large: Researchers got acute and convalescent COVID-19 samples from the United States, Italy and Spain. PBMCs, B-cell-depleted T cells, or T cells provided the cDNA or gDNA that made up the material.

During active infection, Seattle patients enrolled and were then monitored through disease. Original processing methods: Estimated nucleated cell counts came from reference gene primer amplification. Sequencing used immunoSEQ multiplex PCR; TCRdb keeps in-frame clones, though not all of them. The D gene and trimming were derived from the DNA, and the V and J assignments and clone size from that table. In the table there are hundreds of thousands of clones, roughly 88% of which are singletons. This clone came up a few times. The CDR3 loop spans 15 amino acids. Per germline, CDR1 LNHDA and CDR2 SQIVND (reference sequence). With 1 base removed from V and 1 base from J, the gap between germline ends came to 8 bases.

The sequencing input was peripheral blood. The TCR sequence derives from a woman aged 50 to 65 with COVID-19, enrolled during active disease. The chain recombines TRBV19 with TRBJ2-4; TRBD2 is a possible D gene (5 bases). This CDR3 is CASSIVDFAKNIQYF. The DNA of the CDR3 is TGTGCCAGTAGTATAGTGGACTTCGCCAAAAACATTCAGTACTTC.